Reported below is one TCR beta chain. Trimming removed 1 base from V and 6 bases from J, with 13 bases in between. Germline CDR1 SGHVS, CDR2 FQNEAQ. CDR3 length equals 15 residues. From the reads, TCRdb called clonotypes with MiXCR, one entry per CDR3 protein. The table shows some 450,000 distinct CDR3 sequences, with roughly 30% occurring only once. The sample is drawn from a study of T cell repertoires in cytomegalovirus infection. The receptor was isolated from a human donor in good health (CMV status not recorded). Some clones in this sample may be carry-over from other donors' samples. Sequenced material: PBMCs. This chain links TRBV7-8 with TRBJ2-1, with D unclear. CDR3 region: CASSLGVSLSNEQFF. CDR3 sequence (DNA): TGTGCCAGCAGCTTAGGGGTTAGTCTGTCCAATGAGCAGTTCTTC.